The clone carrying this TCR beta chain has only a few counts. With iRepertoire HTBI primers and Arm-PCR of CDR3 regions, TCR beta libraries were built. TCRdb re-called the multiplex PCR reads through MiXCR, storing one row per CDR3 protein. The repertoire holds about 660,000 distinct CDR3 sequences, with 25% to 30% as singletons. Germline V gene data show CDR1 as SGHTA and CDR2 as FQGNSA. Deletions cut 4 bases from V and 1 base from J, with 19 bases between. This CDR3 contains 17 residues. The data belong to a study of regulatory T cells in long-lasting Graves disease. The time point: persistent/refractory GD, antithyroid drugs over 5 years with positive TRAb. The TCR library was made from RNA extracted from PBMCs.

The sequence derives from a female donor with Graves disease. The V gene is TRBV7-2, the J gene TRBJ2-5, with D perhaps matching TRBD1 (6 bases). The source material was peripheral blood mononuclear cells (PBMCs), sampled when the disease was refractory, from a patient treated with antithyroid drugs. The CDR3 nucleotides read TGTGCCAGCAGCTCACCCGGGACATCTACCTTCCAAGAGACCCAGTACTTC. It is translated as CASSSPGTSTFQETQYF.